The clone carrying this T cell receptor beta chain was recorded many times. Compared with germline, one end of the junction differs, possibly owing to a read error. Construction of the TCR beta libraries employed iRepertoire HTBI primers in conjunction with Arm-PCR of CDR3 regions. TCRdb passed the multiplex PCR reads through MiXCR, listing each CDR3 protein once. Among 540,000 or so distinct CDR3 sequences listed, approximately 13% were seen once. This sample stems from a study of regulatory T cells in long-lasting Graves disease. Time point reported: newly diagnosed GD, antithyroid drugs for less than 3 months. PBMCs were the source of the RNA used for TCR sequencing. Germline assignment: CDR1 DFQATT and CDR2 SNEGSKA (reference sequence). The length of the CDR3 is 13 residues. This sample was also put to use in a study of T cells in Graves' hyperthyroidism and ophthalmopathy.

The specimen was peripheral blood mononuclear cells (PBMCs), collected at new diagnosis, from a patient treated with antithyroid drugs. The V call is TRBV20-1, the J call TRBJ2-7, with 9 bases fitting TRBD2. This clonotype originated in a man in his thirties or forties with Graves disease. The chain's CDR3 is CSASGTSPYEQYF. The CDR3 DNA follows: TGCAGTGCTTCCGGGACTAGCCCCTATGAGCAGTACTTC.